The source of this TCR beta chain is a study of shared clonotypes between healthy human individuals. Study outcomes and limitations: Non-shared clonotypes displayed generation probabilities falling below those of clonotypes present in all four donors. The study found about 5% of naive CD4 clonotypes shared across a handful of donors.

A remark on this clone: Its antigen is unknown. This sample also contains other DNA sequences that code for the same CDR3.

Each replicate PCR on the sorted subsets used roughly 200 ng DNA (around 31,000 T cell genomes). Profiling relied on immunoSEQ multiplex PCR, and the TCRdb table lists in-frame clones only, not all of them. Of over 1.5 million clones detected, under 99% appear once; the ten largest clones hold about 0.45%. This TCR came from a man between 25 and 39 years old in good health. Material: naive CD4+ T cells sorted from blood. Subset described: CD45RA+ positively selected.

CDR3 sequence reads: CASSFTGAYEQYF. CDR3 DNA: TGTGCCAGCAGTTTTACAGGGGCCTACGAGCAGTACTTC. The V gene is TRBV28, the J gene TRBJ2-7; 7 bases fit TRBD1. Germline V gene sequence: CDR1 MDHEN, CDR2 SYDVKM. V lost 3 bases and J lost 2; bases outside the gene matches: 1. This CDR3 is built from 13 residues.